This TCR beta chain was recorded in a study of CD8 T cells in ankylosing spondylitis. TCRdb ran MiXCR on the 5' RACE reads and lists one entry per CDR3 protein. The sample carries almost 250,000 distinct CDR3 sequences, roughly a third recorded once. The CDR3 length is 13 residues. Trimming took off 1 base at V and 5 bases at J, with 8 bases between the two ends. The V gene's germline CDR1 is KGHSH and CDR2 LQKENI. The clonotype was recovered from a male donor with ankylosing spondylitis or in good health (not recorded which). The sample was blood, either unsorted or a sorted T cell fraction (not recorded which). This chain uses TRBV18 with TRBJ2-5; unclear D gene. The CDR3: CASSPLKGETQYF. The CDR3 nucleotides are TGTGCCAGCTCACCACTTAAAGGGGAGACCCAGTACTTC.